This TCR beta chain was sequenced in a study of identifying expanded T cells in peripheral blood. General study findings and limits: Variance in clone template counts between approximately 2-week samples significantly increased with total template count across all healthy donors.

Profiling relied on immunoSEQ multiplex PCR, and the TCRdb table lists in-frame clones only, not all of them. Of approximately 92,000 clones in the sample, 70% to 90% were seen once. Comments on this clone: Its antigen remains unidentified.

Germline CDR1 reads MRHNA; CDR2 reads SNTAGT. The V end lost 2 bases, the J end lost 1 base, and 10 bases lay between the germline ends. The CDR3 has 15 amino acids. The chain is built from TRBV6-4 and TRBJ2-3; D possibly corresponds to TRBD1 (6 bases). This receptor was identified in a person aged 18-70 years in good health. The specimen was blood. CDR3 protein: CASSDRGSRTDTQYF. The DNA for the CDR3 is TGTGCCAGCAGTGACAGGGGGTCACGCACAGATACGCAGTATTTT.